The clone carrying this TCR beta chain was picked up a small number of times. The repertoire was sequenced with immunoSEQ multiplex PCR; TCRdb's copy has only in-frame clones and lacks some. The sample lists about 200,000 clones; approximately 72% were seen once. The data were obtained in a study of cytotoxic CD8 clonotypes in ibrutinib-treated CLL. The CDR3 loop spans 14 amino acids. V gave up 0 bases and J gave up 2 bases; unmatched junction bases: 0. Germline V gene data show CDR1 as KGHSH and CDR2 as LQKENI. The specimen comprised PBMCs, sampled after 24 months of ibrutinib treatment. The gene calls are TRBV18 and TRBJ2-7; 8 bases match TRBD1. The receptor was isolated from a human donor with chronic lymphocytic leukemia. The CDR3, as DNA: TGTGCCAGCTCACCACCGGGACAGGCCTACGAGCAGTACTTC. Its protein is CASSPPGQAYEQYF.